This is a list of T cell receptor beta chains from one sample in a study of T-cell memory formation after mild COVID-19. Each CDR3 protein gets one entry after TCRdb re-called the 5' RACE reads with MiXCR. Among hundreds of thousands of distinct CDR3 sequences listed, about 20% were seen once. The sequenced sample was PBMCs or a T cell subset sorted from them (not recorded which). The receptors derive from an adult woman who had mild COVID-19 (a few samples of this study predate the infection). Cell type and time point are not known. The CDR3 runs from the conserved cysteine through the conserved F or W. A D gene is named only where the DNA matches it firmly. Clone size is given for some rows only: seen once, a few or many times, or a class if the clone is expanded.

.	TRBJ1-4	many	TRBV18	TGTGCCAGCTCACCAGGGGCAACTAATGAAAAACTGTTTTTT	CASSPGATNEKLFF
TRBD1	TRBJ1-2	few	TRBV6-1	TGTGCCAGCAGAGAAGGGACAGCACATCTGTATGGCTACACCTTC	CASREGTAHLYGYTF
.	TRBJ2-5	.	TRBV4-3	TGCGCCAGCAGCCAAGATAGCTATTCGGCCCAGTACTTC	CASSQDSYSAQYF
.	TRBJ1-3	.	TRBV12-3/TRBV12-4	TGTGCCAGCAGCTCTCAGAGGGGATTAGACACCATATATTTT	CASSSQRGLDTIYF
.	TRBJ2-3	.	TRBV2	TGTGCCAGCAGGGAAGTTTGGAGCGGAGATACGCAGTATTTT	CASREVWSGDTQYF
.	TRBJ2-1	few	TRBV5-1	TGCGCCAGCAGCTTCAGAGCGGGTCCCAATGAGCAGTTCTTC	CASSFRAGPNEQFF
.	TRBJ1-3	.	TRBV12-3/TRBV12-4	TGTGCCAGCAGTTTAGCGTCGACATTCTCTGGAAACACCATATATTTT	CASSLASTFSGNTIYF
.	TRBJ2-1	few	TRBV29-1	TGCAGCGTTGAAGATCATGAGGGCAATGAGCAGTTCTTC	CSVEDHEGNEQFF
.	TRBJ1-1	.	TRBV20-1	TGCAGTGCTAGGTATTCCCAGGGGACTGAAGCTTTCTTT	CSARYSQGTEAFF
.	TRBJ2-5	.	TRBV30	TGTGCCTGGAGAGTGGACGGGGAGACCCAGTACTTC	CAWRVDGETQYF
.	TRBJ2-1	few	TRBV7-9	TGTGCCAGCAGCTTAGGCCAGTCGGGTTACAATGAGCAGTTCTTC	CASSLGQSGYNEQFF
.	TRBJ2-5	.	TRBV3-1	TGTGCCAGCAGCCAGAGTATGGGGTCACAAGAGACCCAGTACTTC	CASSQSMGSQETQYF
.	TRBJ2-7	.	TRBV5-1	TGCGCCAGCAGCTATCCAGGGGACGAGCAGTACTTC	CASSYPGDEQYF
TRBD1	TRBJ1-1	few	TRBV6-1	TGTGCCAGCAGTGAATGGGGACAGGTAATGAACACTGAAGCTTTCTTT	CASSEWGQVMNTEAFF
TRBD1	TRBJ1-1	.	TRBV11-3	TGTGCCAGCGCGGCTCCCGGGACAGAGAACACTGAAGCTTTCTTT	CASAAPGTENTEAFF
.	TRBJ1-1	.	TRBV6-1	TGTGCCAGCAGTGAAATGTCTGTCACTGAAGCTTTCTTT	CASSEMSVTEAFF
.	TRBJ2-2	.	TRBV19	TGTGCCAGTACAAGGACCCACACCGGGGAGCTGTTTTTT	CASTRTHTGELFF
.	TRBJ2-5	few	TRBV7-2	TGTGCCAGCAGCTTAGATGGTGCGGGAAAATGGCACTTC	CASSLDGAGKWHF
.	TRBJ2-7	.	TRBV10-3	TGTGCCATCGCAACAGGGCCTCCCTACGAGCAGTACTTC	CAIATGPPYEQYF
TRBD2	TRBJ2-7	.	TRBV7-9	TGTGCCAGCAGCTTTACTGGACTAGCGGGAGACGAGCAGTACTTC	CASSFTGLAGDEQYF
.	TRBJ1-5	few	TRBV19	TGTGCCAGTGCAGCAGACAGACAAAATCAGCCCCAGCATTTT	CASAADRQNQPQHF
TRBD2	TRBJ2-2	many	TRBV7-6	TGTGCCAGCAGCCCTAGCGGGGTTAACACCGGGGAGCTGTTTTTT	CASSPSGVNTGELFF
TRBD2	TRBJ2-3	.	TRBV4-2	TGTGCCAGCAGCCAAGATCCAAGCGGGAGGAAAGATACGCAGTATTTT	CASSQDPSGRKDTQYF
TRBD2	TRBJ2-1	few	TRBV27	TGTGCCAGCAGTTTTTGGAGCGGGAGAGACAATGAGCAGTTCTTC	CASSFWSGRDNEQFF
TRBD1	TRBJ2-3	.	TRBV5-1	TGCGCCAGCAGCCCGGGGACAGGGGGCTGGAATTTT	CASSPGTGGWNF
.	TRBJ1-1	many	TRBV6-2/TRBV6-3	TGTGCCAGCGAAACAGGGATGAAGAACACTGAAGCTTTCTTT	CASETGMKNTEAFF
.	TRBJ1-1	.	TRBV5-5	TGTGCCAGCAGCCTACAGATGGATGAAGCTTTCTTT	CASSLQMDEAFF
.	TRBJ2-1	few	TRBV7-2	TGTGCCAGCAGCATCGGCCGGGCTCCGTCCTACAATGAGCAGTTCTTC	CASSIGRAPSYNEQFF
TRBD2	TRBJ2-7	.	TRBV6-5	TGTGCCAGCAGCCCGACTAGCGGCCTCTCCTACGAGCAGTACTTC	CASSPTSGLSYEQYF
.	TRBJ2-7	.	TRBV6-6	TGTGCCAGCAGCCGATTACAGGGATACGAGCAGTACTTC	CASSRLQGYEQYF
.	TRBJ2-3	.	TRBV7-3	TGTGCCAGCAGCTCCCGGGACAGCACAGATACGCAGTATTTT	CASSSRDSTDTQYF
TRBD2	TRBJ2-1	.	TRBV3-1	TGTGCCAGCAGCCATGCTAGCGGGGGGGCCGGTAATGAGCAGTTCTTC	CASSHASGGAGNEQFF
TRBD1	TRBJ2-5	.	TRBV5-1	TGCGCCAGCAGCTTGACCTGGACAGGGGGAGAGACCCAGTACTTC	CASSLTWTGGETQYF
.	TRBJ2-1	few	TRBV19	TGTGCCAGTAGTATAGGGGGCGGGGATTCCTACAATGAGCAGTTCTTC	CASSIGGGDSYNEQFF
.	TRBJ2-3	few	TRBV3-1	TGTGCCAGCAGCCAAGATGCATTAGTCCTTTCCACAGATACGCAGTATTTT	CASSQDALVLSTDTQYF
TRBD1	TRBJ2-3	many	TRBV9	TGTGCCAGCAGCGTTCTACCGGGACAGGGCCCAGATACGCAGTATTTT	CASSVLPGQGPDTQYF
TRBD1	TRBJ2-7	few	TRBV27	TGTGCCAGCAGTGCCGACAGGGTCGCCTCCTACGAGCAGTACTTC	CASSADRVASYEQYF
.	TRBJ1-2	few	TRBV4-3	TGCGCCAGCAGCCAAGGATTTGGTTTTAACTATGGCTACACCTTC	CASSQGFGFNYGYTF
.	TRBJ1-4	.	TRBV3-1	TGTGCCAGCGGATCCGGGACGTGGAATGAAAAACTGTTTTTT	CASGSGTWNEKLFF
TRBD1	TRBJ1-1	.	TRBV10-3	TGTGCCATCAGCCTCGACAGGGAAGAAGCTTTCTTT	CAISLDREEAFF
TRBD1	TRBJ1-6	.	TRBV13	TGTGCCAGCAGCGGCGGACAGGGGAAGCGTTCACCCCTCCACTTT	CASSGGQGKRSPLHF
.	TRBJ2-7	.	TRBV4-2	TGTGCCAGCAGCCAAATAACAGGGTTCTCCTACGAGCAGTACTTC	CASSQITGFSYEQYF
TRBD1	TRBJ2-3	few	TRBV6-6	TGTGCCAGCAGGCGGGACAGGTCCACAGATACGCAGTATTTT	CASRRDRSTDTQYF
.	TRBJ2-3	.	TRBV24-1	TGTGCCACCAGTGCAGAAGATACGCAGTATTTT	CATSAEDTQYF
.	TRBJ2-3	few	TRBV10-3	TGTGCCATCAGTGAGACAGCTGGTGGCTACAGTACCGATACGCAGTATTTT	CAISETAGGYSTDTQYF
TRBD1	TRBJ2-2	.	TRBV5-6	TGTGCCAGCAGCTTCGAGGGACAGGGGGATACCGGGGAGCTGTTTTTT	CASSFEGQGDTGELFF
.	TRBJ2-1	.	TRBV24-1	TGTGCCACCAGTGGTGCGGGAAGCCGTTCCTACAATGAGCAGTTCTTC	CATSGAGSRSYNEQFF
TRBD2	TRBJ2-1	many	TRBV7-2	TGTGCCAGCAGCTTAGCGCGCTGGACTAGCGGGAGCGATGAGCAGTTCTTC	CASSLARWTSGSDEQFF
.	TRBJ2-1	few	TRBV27	TGTGCCAGCAGTTTAGGGACTCTGGCGTCCAATGAGCAGTTCTTC	CASSLGTLASNEQFF
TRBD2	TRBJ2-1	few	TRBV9	TGTGCCAGCAGCGTAGCGGCTAGCGGGGGACATGAGCAGTTCTTC	CASSVAASGGHEQFF
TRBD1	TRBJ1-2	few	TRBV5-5	TGTGCCAGCAGCCCCAGGACAGGAGCCTCCCATGGCTACACCTTC	CASSPRTGASHGYTF
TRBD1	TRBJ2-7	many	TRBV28	TGTGCCAGCAGTGCATCGGGACAGGGGGCTTCCTACGAGCAGTACTTC	CASSASGQGASYEQYF
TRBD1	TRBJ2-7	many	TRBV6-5	TGTGCCAGCAGTTACGTCGGACAGGGTTTCGAGCAGTACTTC	CASSYVGQGFEQYF
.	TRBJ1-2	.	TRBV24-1	TGTGCCACCAGTGATTCCGGACGGCCCTATGGCTACACCTTC	CATSDSGRPYGYTF